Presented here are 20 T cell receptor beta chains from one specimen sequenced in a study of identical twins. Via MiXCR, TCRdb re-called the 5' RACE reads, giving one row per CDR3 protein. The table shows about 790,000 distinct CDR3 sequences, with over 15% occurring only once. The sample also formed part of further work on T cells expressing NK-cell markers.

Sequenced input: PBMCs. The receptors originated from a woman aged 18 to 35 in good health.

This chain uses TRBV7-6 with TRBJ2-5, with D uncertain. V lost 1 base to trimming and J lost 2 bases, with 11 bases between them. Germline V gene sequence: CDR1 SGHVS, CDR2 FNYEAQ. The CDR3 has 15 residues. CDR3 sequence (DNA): TGTGCCAGCAGCTTAGTCCCGGACCAACAAGAGACCCAGTACTTC. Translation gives CASSLVPDQQETQYF.

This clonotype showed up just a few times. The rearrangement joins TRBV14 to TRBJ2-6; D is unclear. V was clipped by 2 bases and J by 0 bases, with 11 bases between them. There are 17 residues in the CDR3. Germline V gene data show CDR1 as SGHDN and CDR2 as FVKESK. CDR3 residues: CASSQRSRDSGANVLTF. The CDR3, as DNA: TGTGCCAGCAGCCAAAGGTCTCGTGACTCTGGGGCCAACGTCCTGACTTTC.

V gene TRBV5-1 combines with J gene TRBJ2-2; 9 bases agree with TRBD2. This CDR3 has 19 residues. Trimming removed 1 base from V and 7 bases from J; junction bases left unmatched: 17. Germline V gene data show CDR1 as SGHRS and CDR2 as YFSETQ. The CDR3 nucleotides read TGCGCCAGCAGCTTGACTGAGGGCGGGGGGGCCTCAGGTGTCGGGGAGCTGTTTTTT. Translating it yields CASSLTEGGGASGVGELFF.

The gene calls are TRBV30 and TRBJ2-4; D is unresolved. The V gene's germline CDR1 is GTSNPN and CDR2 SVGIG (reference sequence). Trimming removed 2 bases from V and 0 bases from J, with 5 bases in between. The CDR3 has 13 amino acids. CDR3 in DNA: TGTGCCTGGAGTTACGAAGCCAAAAACATTCAGTACTTC. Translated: CAWSYEAKNIQYF.

The CDR3 sequence is CASSFLTGGEAFF. The CDR3 DNA follows: TGTGCCAGCAGTTTTTTAACCGGAGGAGAAGCTTTCTTT. J is TRBJ1-1 and V is TRBV12-3 or TRBV12-4; no clear D. The CDR3 has 13 residues. V was cut by 3 bases and J by 8 bases, with 13 bases left in between.

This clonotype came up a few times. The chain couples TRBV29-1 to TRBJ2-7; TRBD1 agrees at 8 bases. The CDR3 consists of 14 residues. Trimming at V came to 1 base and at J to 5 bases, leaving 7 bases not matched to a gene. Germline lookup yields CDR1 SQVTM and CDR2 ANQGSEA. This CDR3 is CSVEVGQDIDEQYF. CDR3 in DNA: TGCAGCGTTGAAGTGGGACAGGATATCGACGAGCAGTACTTC.

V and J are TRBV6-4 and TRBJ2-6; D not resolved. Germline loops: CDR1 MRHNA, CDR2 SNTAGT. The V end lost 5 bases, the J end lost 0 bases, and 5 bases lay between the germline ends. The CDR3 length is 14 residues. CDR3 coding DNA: TGTGCCAGCAGTAATGGCTCTGGGGCCAACGTCCTGACTTTC. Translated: CASSNGSGANVLTF.

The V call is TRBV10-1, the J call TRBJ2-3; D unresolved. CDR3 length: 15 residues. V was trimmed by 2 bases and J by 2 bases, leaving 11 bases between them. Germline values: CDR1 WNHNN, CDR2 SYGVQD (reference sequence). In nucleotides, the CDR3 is TGCGCCAGCAGTGAGGGCCGGATATACACAGATACGCAGTATTTT. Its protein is CASSEGRIYTDTQYF.

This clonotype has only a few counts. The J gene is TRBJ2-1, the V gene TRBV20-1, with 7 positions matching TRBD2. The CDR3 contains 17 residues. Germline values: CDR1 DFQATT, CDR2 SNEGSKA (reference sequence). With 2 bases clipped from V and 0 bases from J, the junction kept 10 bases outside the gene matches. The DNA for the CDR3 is TGCAGTGCTAGAAGTTCCCTAGCGGACATCTCCTACAATGAGCAGTTCTTC. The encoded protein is CSARSSLADISYNEQFF.

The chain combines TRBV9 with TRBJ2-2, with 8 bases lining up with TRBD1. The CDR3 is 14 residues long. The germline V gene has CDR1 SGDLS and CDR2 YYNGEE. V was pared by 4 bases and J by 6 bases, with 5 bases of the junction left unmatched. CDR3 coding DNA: TGTGCCAGCAGCCGATCAGGGGGCTCCGGGGAGCTGTTTTTT. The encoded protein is CASSRSGGSGELFF.

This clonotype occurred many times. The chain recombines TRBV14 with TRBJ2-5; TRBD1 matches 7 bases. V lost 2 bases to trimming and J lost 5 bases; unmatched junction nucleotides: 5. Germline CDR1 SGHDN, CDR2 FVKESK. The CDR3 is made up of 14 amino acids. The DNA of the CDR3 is TGTGCCAGCAGCCAATACGACAGGGAGGAGACCCAGTACTTC. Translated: CASSQYDREETQYF. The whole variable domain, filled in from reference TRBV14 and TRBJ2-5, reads EAGVTQFPSHSVIEKGQTVTLRCDPISGHDNLYWYRRVMGKEIKFLLHFVKESKQDESGMPNNRFLAERTGGTYSTLKVQPAELEDSGVYFCASSQYDREETQYFGPGTRLLVL.

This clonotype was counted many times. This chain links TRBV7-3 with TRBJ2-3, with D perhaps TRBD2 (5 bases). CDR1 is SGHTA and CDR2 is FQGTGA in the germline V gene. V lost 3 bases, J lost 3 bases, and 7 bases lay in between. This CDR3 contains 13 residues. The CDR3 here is CASSLKRTDTQYF. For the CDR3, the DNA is TGTGCCAGCAGCTTGAAGCGGACAGATACGCAGTATTTT. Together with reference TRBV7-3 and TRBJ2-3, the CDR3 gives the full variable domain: GAGVSQTPSNKVTEKGKYVELRCDPISGHTALYWYRQSLGQGPEFLIYFQGTGAADDSGLPNDRFFAVRPEGSVSTLKIQRTERGDSAVYLCASSLKRTDTQYFGPGTRLTVL.

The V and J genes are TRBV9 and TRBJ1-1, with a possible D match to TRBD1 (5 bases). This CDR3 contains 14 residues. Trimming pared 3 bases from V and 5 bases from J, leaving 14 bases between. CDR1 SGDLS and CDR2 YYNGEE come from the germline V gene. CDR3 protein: CASSAERGGTEAFF. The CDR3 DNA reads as TGTGCCAGCAGCGCAGAAAGGGGTGGAACTGAAGCTTTCTTT. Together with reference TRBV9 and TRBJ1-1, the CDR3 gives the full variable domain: DSGVTQTPKHLITATGQRVTLRCSPRSGDLSVYWYQQSLDQGLQFLIQYYNGEERAKGNILERFSAQQFPDLHSELNLSSLELGDSALYFCASSAERGGTEAFFGQGTRLTVV.

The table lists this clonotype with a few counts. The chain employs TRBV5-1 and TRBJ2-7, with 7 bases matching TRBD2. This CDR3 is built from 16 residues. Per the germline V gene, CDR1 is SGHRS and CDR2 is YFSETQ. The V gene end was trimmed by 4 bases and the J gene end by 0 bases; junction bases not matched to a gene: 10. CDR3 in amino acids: CASSRSGTTSSYEQYF. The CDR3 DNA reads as TGCGCCAGCAGCCGTTCCGGGACTACAAGCTCCTACGAGCAGTACTTC.

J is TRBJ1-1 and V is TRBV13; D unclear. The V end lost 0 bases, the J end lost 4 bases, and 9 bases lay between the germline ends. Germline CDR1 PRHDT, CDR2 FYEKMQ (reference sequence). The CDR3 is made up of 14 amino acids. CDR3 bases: TGTGCCAGCAGCTTAGGCCCCTCGGGCACTGAAGCTTTCTTT. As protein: CASSLGPSGTEAFF. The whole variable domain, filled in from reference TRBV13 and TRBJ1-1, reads AAGVIQSPRHLIKEKRETATLKCYPIPRHDTVYWYQQGPGQDPQFLISFYEKMQSDKGSIPDRFSAQQFSDYHSELNMSSLELGDSALYFCASSLGPSGTEAFFGQGTRLTVV.

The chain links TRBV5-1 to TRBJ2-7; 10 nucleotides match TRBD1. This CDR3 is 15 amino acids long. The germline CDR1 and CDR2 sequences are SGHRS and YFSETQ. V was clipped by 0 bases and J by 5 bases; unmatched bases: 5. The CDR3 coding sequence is TGCGCCAGCAGCTTGGCCGGGACAGGGGTCCACGAGCAGTACTTC. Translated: CASSLAGTGVHEQYF.

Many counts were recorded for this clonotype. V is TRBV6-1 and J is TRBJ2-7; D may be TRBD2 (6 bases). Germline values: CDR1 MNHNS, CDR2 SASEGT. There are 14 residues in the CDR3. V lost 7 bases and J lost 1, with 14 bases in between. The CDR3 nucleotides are TGTGCCAGCAAGGGAGCGGGCCTATCCTACGAGCAGTACTTC. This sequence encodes CASKGAGLSYEQYF.

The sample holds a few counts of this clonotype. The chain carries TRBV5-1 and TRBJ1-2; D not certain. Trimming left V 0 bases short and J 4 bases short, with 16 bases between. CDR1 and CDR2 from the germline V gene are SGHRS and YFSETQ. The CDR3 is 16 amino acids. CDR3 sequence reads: CASSLGSATAAYGYTF. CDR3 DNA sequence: TGCGCCAGCAGCTTGGGGTCGGCCACCGCCGCCTATGGCTACACCTTC.

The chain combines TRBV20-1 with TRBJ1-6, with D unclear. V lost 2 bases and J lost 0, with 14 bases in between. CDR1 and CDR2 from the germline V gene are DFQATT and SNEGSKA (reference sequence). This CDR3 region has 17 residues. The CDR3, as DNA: TGCAGTGCTAGAAGCAGTGCTAGCTCCTCCTATAATTCACCCCTCCACTTT. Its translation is CSARSSASSSYNSPLHF.

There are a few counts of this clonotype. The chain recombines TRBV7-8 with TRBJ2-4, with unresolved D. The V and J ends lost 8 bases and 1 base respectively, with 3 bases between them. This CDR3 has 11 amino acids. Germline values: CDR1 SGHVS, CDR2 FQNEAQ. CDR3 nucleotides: TGTGCCAGCGCCGCCAAAAACATTCAGTACTTC. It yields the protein CASAAKNIQYF.